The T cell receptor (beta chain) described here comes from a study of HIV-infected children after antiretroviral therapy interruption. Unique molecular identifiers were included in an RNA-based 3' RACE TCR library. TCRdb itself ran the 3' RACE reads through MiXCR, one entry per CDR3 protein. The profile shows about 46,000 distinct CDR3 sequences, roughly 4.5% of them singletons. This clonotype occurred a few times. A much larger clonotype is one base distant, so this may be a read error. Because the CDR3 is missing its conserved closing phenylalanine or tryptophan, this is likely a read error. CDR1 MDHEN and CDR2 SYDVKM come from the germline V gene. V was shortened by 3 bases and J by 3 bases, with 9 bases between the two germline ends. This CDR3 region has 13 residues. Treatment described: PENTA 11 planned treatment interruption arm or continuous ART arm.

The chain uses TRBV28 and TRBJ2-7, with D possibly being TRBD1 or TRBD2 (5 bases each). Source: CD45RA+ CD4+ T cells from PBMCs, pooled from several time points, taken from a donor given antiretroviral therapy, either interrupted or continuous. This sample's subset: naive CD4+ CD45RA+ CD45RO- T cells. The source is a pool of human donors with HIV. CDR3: CASSLGDGYEQYL. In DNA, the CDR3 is TGTGCCAGCAGTTTGGGGGACGGCTACGAGCAGTACTTA.